The next 18 T cell receptor beta chains were all read from a single sample in a study of spatial heterogeneity in lung cancer. A single record per CDR3 protein comes from TCRdb applying MiXCR to the 5' RACE reads. The sample has about 100,000 distinct CDR3 sequences; approximately 4.7% are singletons. These TCRs are of unknown antigen specificity. Regarding time point: sample taken at primary tumor resection. Findings of the study overall: For expanded intratumoral alpha and beta TCRs, counts tracked tumor mutation counts.

The sequences come from lung tumor tissue, collected at surgery. The receptors stem from a male donor with early-stage non-small cell lung cancer.

This clonotype was observed many times. V gene TRBV28 combines with J gene TRBJ2-7; 7 bases are a match to TRBD2. The CDR3 contains 19 residues. Germline trimming cut 5 bases from V and 4 bases from J; bases unmatched to any gene: 23. CDR1 is MDHEN, CDR2 SYDVKM, per germline. The CDR3 coding sequence is TGTGCCAGCAGTCCCCCCGGGGAATTCGGGCGGGAGAATATTTACGAGCAGTACTTC. Protein: CASSPPGEFGRENIYEQYF.

Many counts were recorded for this clonotype. V is TRBV6-4 and J is TRBJ2-3; 7 positions agree with TRBD1. V gave up 6 bases and J gave up 2 bases; unmatched junction bases: 8. This CDR3 is 15 amino acids long. Germline V gene sequence: CDR1 MRHNA, CDR2 SNTAGT. The CDR3 DNA reads TGTGCCAGCAGCCGACAGGGTCAACCCACAGATACGCAGTATTTT. As protein: CASSRQGQPTDTQYF.

There are many counts of this clonotype. The chain links TRBV12-3 or TRBV12-4 to TRBJ2-5; 9 positions agree with TRBD1. V lost 3 bases and J lost 3; bases outside the gene matches: 5. The length of the CDR3 is 15 residues. The CDR3 DNA follows: TGTGCCAGCAGTTTGGACAGGGGAAGGGAAGAGACCCAGTACTTC. Encoded protein: CASSLDRGREETQYF.

This clonotype was counted only a few times. The V and J genes are TRBV20-1 and TRBJ2-3; possibly TRBD1 or TRBD2 for D (5 bases each). CDR1 and CDR2 (germline): DFQATT, SNEGSKA (reference sequence). The length of the CDR3 is 15 residues. Trimming shortened V by 2 bases and J by 3 bases, and 15 bases separated the two germline ends. The CDR3: CSARPPGAATDTQYF. In DNA form, the CDR3 reads TGCAGTGCTAGACCCCCCGGGGCGGCGACAGATACGCAGTATTTT.

The table lists this clonotype with many counts. This chain uses TRBV5-6 with TRBJ1-4, with 7 bases matching TRBD1. V lost 5 bases, J lost 7 bases, and 11 bases stayed unmatched. Germline loops: CDR1 SGHDT, CDR2 YYEEEE. The CDR3 covers 15 residues. The CDR3 sequence is CASRQKDRSVEKLFF. DNA for the CDR3: TGTGCCAGCAGACAAAAGGACAGGTCTGTTGAAAAACTGTTTTTT.

Ten or more counts support this clonotype. The chain has TRBV10-1 and TRBJ2-2; 7 bases align to TRBD2. Germline V gives CDR1 WNHNN, CDR2 SYGVQD (reference sequence). The CDR3 totals 14 residues. Trimming at V came to 6 bases and at J to 5 bases, leaving 6 bases not matched to a gene. The CDR3 DNA follows: TGCGCCAGCAGCCCCGGGACTACAACCGGGGAGCTGTTTTTT. Encoded protein: CASSPGTTTGELFF.

There are many counts of this clonotype. The chain combines TRBV10-3 with TRBJ2-3; D ambiguous. Trimming left V 0 bases short and J 4 bases short, with 2 bases between. Germline loops: CDR1 ENHRY, CDR2 SYGVKD. CDR3 length equals 12 residues. CDR3 nucleotides: TGTGCCATCAGTGAGTCGGCAGATACGCAGTATTTT. It is translated as CAISESADTQYF.

This clonotype has only a few counts. The CDR3 region has the DNA TGCGCCAGCAGCTCACAGGGTATCCAAGAGACCCAGTACTTC. It codes for CASSSQGIQETQYF. The chain uses TRBV5-1 and TRBJ2-5, with D possibly TRBD1 on 6 matching bases. Germline CDR1 and CDR2: SGHRS and YFSETQ. V was clipped by 3 bases and J by 1 base, with 10 bases between them. CDR3 size: 14 residues. The full variable domain, completed using reference TRBV5-1 and TRBJ2-5, is KAGVTQTPRYLIKTRGQQVTLSCSPISGHRSVSWYQQTPGQGLQFLFEYFSETQRNKGNFPGRFSGRQFSNSRSEMNVSTLELGDSALYLCASSSQGIQETQYFGPGTRLLVL.

The table lists this clonotype with many counts. The genes are TRBV5-1 and TRBJ2-7; 8 bases map to TRBD2. The CDR3 totals 15 residues. The V and J ends lost 1 base and 2 bases, in that order; junction bases with no gene match: 5. The germline CDR1 and CDR2 sequences are SGHRS and YFSETQ. The CDR3 DNA sequence: TGCGCCAGCAGCTTGTCGACGGGAGGGCCCTACGAGCAGTACTTC. This encodes CASSLSTGGPYEQYF.

The chain uses TRBV6-1 and TRBJ1-5; D is possibly TRBD1 (5 bases). Trimming cost V 1 base and J 5 bases, with 9 bases left between them. The germline V gene encodes CDR1 MNHNS and CDR2 SASEGT. This CDR3 has 14 amino acids. CDR3 sequence reads: CASSEGGAYQPQHF. Written as DNA, the CDR3 is TGTGCCAGCAGTGAAGGAGGGGCCTATCAGCCCCAGCATTTT.

This clonotype was found many times. This rearrangement joins TRBV7-9 to TRBJ1-2; D unresolved. CDR3 size: 14 residues. V was shortened by 5 bases and J by 5 bases, with 15 bases between the two germline ends. Germline V CDR1 and CDR2: SEHNR, FQNEAQ (reference sequence). CDR3 protein: CASSALTSRYGYTF. The DNA of the CDR3 is TGTGCCAGCAGCGCCTTGACTTCCCGTTATGGCTACACCTTC.

This clonotype was counted ten times or more. The J gene is TRBJ1-1, the V gene TRBV7-6; maybe TRBD1 (5 bases). Trimming shortened V by 3 bases and J by 0 bases, and 5 bases separated the two germline ends. The CDR3 sequence is 13 residues long. Germline CDR1 SGHVS, CDR2 FNYEAQ. CDR3 DNA: TGTGCCAGCAGCTTCAGGGTGAACACTGAAGCTTTCTTT. Amino acid sequence: CASSFRVNTEAFF.

At least ten counts were recorded for this clonotype. The chain uses TRBV27 and TRBJ2-1; no definite D call. V was pared by 4 bases and J by 12 bases, with 7 bases between. Germline V gene data show CDR1 as MNHEY and CDR2 as SMNVEV (reference sequence). The CDR3 sequence is 10 residues long. CDR3 nucleotide sequence: TGTGCCAGCAGTTCCACTTGGCAGTTCTTC. It is translated as CASSSTWQFF.

This clonotype was seen ten or more times. The chain carries TRBV7-2 and TRBJ2-1, with TRBD2 matching 12 bases. The CDR3 extends over 16 amino acids. The junction had 7 bases not matched to a gene; V was cut back by 5 bases and J by 5 bases. CDR1 and CDR2 from the germline V gene are SGHTA and FQGNSA. The CDR3: CASSAWTSGIDNEQFF. CDR3 coding DNA: TGTGCCAGCAGCGCATGGACTAGCGGGATTGACAATGAGCAGTTCTTC.

V and J are TRBV12-3 or TRBV12-4 and TRBJ2-5, with D maybe TRBD1 (5 bases). The CDR3 totals 12 residues. V gave up 2 bases and J gave up 11 bases, with 12 bases separating them. As DNA, the CDR3 is TGTGCCAGCAGTTTACAGGGCCACCGTCAGTACTTC. It codes for CASSLQGHRQYF.

This clonotype was seen ten or more times. The J gene is TRBJ2-3, the V gene TRBV6-2 or TRBV6-3; TRBD1 matches 8 bases. Germline V CDR1 and CDR2: MNHEY, SVGEGT. This CDR3 spans 14 amino acids. V was clipped by 7 bases and J by 1 base; unmatched bases: 4. The chain's CDR3 is CASTRGQGTDTQYF. CDR3 DNA sequence: TGTGCCAGCACCAGGGGACAGGGCACAGATACGCAGTATTTT.

This clonotype was recorded many times. V usage is TRBV7-9 and J usage is TRBJ2-2; D unresolved. CDR3 length equals 15 residues. V lost 5 bases and J lost 4, with 14 bases in between. Germline V gene lookup returns CDR1 SEHNR and CDR2 FQNEAQ (reference sequence). CDR3 DNA sequence: TGTGCCAGCAGCCCCTCCCCCAAGGGCACCGGGGAGCTGTTTTTT. This encodes CASSPSPKGTGELFF.

This clonotype has a count of ten or more. This chain connects TRBV6-6 to TRBJ2-3; tentative D call: TRBD1 (6 bases). The V end was cut by 0 bases, the J end by 1 base, with 14 bases between. The CDR3 sequence is 17 residues long. The germline V gene encodes CDR1 MNHNY and CDR2 SVGAGI (reference sequence). The CDR3: CASSYSDQGLRTDTQYF. The CDR3 nucleotides read TGTGCCAGCAGTTACTCGGATCAGGGGCTACGCACAGATACGCAGTATTTT.